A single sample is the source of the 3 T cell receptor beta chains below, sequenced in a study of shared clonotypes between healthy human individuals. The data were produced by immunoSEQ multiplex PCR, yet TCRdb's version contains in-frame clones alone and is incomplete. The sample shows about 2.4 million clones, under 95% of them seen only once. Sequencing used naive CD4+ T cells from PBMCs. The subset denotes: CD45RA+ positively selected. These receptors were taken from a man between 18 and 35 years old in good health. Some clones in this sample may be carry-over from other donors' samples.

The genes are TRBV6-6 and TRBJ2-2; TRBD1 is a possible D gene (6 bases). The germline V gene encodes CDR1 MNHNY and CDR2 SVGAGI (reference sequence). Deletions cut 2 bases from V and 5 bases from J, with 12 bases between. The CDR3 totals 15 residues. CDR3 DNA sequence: TGTGCCAGCAGTTACGGGACGGACAGTACCGGGGAGCTGTTTTTT. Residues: CASSYGTDSTGELFF.

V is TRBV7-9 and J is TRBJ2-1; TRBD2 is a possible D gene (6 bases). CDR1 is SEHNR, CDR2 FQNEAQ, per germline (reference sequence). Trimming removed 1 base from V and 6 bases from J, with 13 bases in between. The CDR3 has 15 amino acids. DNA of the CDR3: TGTGCCAGCAGCTTAGGTCTAGCGTTGGGCAATGAGCAGTTCTTC. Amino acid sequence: CASSLGLALGNEQFF.

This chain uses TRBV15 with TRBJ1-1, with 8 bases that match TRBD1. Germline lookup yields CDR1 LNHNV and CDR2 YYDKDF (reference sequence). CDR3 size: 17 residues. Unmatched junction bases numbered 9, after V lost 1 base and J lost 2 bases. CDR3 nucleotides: TGTGCCACCAGCAGAGGGGCGGGCAGGGGGCAAAACACTGAAGCTTTCTTT. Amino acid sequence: CATSRGAGRGQNTEAFF.